These 7 T cell receptor beta chains share one sample of origin, sequenced in a study of Graves' ophthalmopathy and Graves' hyperthyroidism. Researchers took RNA transcripts and amplified TCR beta CDR3 regions from them. Second-round multiplex PCR followed a first-round RT-PCR using HTBI primers. TCRdb used MiXCR to reprocess the multiplex PCR reads, holding one entry per CDR3 protein. In the table there are some 400,000 distinct CDR3 sequences, 18% of which are singletons. Sequencing used peripheral blood. Source of these receptors: a woman aged 18-29 years with Graves' ophthalmopathy.

In this sample, this clonotype turned up many times. This CDR3 is CSVGFIGETQYF. The CDR3, as DNA: TGCAGCGTTGGATTCATCGGTGAGACCCAGTACTTC. The rearrangement joins TRBV29-1 to TRBJ2-5; D is unresolved. Trimming stripped 4 bases from V and 5 bases from J, with 11 bases between. Germline CDR1 reads SQVTM; CDR2 reads ANQGSEA. The CDR3 is made up of 12 amino acids.

This clonotype was counted many times. V and J are TRBV12-3 or TRBV12-4 and TRBJ2-3, with D unclear. The germline V and J ends were trimmed by 0 bases and 6 bases, with 4 bases remaining between them. The CDR3 runs to 12 residues. In nucleotides, the CDR3 is TGTGCCAGCAGTTTAGCGTGGGATACGCAGTATTTT. Amino acids: CASSLAWDTQYF.

This clonotype was seen at least ten times. The gene calls are TRBV11-2 and TRBJ2-5; D perhaps matches TRBD2 (7 bases). V dropped 5 bases and J dropped 13 bases, with 17 bases sitting between them. Per the germline V gene, CDR1 is SGHAT and CDR2 is FQNNGV. CDR3 length: 12 amino acids. The CDR3 coding sequence is TGTGCCAGCAGCCATGGGGGGGGGCCGGGGTACTTC. Translated: CASSHGGGPGYF.

In this sample, this clonotype turned up many times. V gene TRBV20-1 combines with J gene TRBJ2-7; D is unresolved. In germline, CDR1 is DFQATT, CDR2 SNEGSKA (reference sequence). The CDR3 covers 15 residues. The V end was cut by 1 base, the J end by 0 bases, with 13 bases between. The CDR3 is CSARGSMGGSYEQYF. As DNA, the CDR3 is TGCAGTGCTAGAGGGTCAATGGGCGGCTCCTACGAGCAGTACTTC.

This clonotype was detected many times. This chain joins TRBV12-3 or TRBV12-4 and TRBJ1-1; 10 nucleotides align to TRBD1. CDR3 length: 15 amino acids. After removal of 6 bases from V and 5 bases from J, the junction contained 9 bases not matched to a gene. In nucleotides, the CDR3 is TGTGCCAGCAGACGGGACCGGGACAGGGGAACTGAAGCTTTCTTT. Translation: CASRRDRDRGTEAFF.

The sample holds many counts of this clonotype. The gene calls are TRBV7-9 and TRBJ1-2, with D maybe TRBD1 (6 bases). The CDR3 spans 15 residues. V was trimmed by 5 bases and J by 4 bases, leaving 17 bases between them. In germline, CDR1 is SEHNR, CDR2 FQNEAQ (reference sequence). This CDR3 reads CASSARGRGGYGYTF. For the CDR3, the DNA is TGTGCCAGCAGCGCCCGAGGGAGGGGGGGCTATGGCTACACCTTC.

At least ten counts were recorded for this clonotype. The chain links TRBV5-1 to TRBJ1-2; D is unresolved. The CDR3 is 14 amino acids. V gave up 2 bases and J gave up 4 bases, with 12 bases separating them. CDR1 is SGHRS, CDR2 YFSETQ, per germline. The CDR3 nucleotides are TGCGCCAGCAGCTTTGATTTTACGGGCTATGGCTACACCTTC. Its protein is CASSFDFTGYGYTF. Filled out from reference TRBV5-1 and TRBJ1-2, the complete variable domain reads KAGVTQTPRYLIKTRGQQVTLSCSPISGHRSVSWYQQTPGQGLQFLFEYFSETQRNKGNFPGRFSGRQFSNSRSEMNVSTLELGDSALYLCASSFDFTGYGYTFGSGTRLTVV.